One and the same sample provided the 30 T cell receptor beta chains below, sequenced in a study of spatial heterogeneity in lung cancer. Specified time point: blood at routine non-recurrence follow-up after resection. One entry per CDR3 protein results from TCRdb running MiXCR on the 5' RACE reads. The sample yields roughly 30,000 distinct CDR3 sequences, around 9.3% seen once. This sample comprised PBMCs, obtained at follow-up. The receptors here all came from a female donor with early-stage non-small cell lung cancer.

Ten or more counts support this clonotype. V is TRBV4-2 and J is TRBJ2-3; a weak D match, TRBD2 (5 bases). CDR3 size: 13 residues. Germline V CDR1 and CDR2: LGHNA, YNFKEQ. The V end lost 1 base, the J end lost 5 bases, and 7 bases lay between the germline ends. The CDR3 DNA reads TGTGCCAGCAGCCAAGGGGAGCGAGATACGCAGTATTTT. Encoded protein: CASSQGERDTQYF.

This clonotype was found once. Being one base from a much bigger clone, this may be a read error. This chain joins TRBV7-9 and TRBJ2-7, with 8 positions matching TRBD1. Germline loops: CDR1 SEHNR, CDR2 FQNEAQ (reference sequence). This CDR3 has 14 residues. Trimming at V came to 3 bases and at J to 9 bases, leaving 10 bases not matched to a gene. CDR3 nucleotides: TGTGCCAGCAGCTTCTACGCTCGGGACAGGACGCAGTACTTC. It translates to CASSFYARDRTQYF.

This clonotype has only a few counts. This CDR3 is CASSPRTETQYF. The CDR3 DNA is TGTGCCAGCTCACCGAGGACGGAGACCCAGTACTTC. V gene TRBV18 combines with J gene TRBJ2-5, with D hard to call. Looked up from germline, CDR1 is KGHSH and CDR2 is LQKENI. The CDR3 loop spans 12 amino acids. The ends were cut back, 3 bases at V and 5 bases at J, with 7 bases in the middle.

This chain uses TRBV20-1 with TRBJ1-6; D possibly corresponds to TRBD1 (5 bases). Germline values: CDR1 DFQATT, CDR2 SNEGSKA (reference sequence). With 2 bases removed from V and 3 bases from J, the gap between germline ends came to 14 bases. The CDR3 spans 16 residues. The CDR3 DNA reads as TGCAGTGCTAGACCCCGAGGGACGGGCTATAATTCACCCCTCCACTTT. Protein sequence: CSARPRGTGYNSPLHF.

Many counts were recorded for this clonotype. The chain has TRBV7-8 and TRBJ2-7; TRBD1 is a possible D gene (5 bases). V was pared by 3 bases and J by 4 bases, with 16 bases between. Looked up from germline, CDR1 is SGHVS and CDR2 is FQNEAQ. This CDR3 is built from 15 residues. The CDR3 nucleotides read TGTGCCAGCAGCTTGACAGATCCGGCAACTTACGAGCAGTACTTC. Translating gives CASSLTDPATYEQYF.

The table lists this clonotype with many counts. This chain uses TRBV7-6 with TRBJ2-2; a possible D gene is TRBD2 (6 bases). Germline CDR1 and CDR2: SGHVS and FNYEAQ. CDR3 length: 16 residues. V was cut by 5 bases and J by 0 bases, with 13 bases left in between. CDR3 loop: CASSPFAGTNTGELFF. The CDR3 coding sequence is TGTGCCAGCAGCCCATTTGCGGGGACGAACACCGGGGAGCTGTTTTTT.

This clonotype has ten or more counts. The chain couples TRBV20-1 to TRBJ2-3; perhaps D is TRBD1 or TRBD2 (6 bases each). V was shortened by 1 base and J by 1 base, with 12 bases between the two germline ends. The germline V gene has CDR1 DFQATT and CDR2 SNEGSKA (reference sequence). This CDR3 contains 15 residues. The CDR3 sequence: CSARGGGPRTDTQYF. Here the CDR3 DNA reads TGCAGTGCTAGAGGAGGGGGGCCTCGCACAGATACGCAGTATTTT.

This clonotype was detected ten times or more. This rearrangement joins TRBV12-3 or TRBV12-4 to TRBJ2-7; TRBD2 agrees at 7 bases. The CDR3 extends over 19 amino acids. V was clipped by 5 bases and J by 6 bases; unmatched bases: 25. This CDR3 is CASSPPTILFRGDPSEQYF. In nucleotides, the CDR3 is TGTGCCAGCAGTCCGCCTACCATCCTTTTTCGGGGGGATCCTTCCGAGCAGTACTTC.

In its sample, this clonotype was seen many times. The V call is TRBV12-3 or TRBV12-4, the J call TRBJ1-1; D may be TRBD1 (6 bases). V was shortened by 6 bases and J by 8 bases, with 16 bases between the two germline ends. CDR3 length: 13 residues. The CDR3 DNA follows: TGTGCCAGCAGCACCTTTGGACAGTCGGAAGCTTTCTTT. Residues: CASSTFGQSEAFF.

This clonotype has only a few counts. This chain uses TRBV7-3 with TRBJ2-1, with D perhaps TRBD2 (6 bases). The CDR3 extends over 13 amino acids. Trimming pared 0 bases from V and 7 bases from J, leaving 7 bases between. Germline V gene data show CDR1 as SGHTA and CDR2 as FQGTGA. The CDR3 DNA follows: TGTGCCAGCAGCTTAACGGGAGGAAATGAGCAGTTCTTC. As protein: CASSLTGGNEQFF.

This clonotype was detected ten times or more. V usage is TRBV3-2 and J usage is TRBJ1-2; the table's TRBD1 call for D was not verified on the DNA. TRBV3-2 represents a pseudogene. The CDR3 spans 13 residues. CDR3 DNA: TGTGCCAGCAGCCAAGAACGGGACACTTCCTCTTGTTTC. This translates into CASSQERDTSSCF.

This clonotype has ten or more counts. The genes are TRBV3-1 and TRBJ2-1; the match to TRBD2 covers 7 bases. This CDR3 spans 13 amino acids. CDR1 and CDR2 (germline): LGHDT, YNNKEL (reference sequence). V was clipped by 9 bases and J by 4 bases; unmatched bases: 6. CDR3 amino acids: CASKLGGYNEQFF. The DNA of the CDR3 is TGTGCCAGTAAGCTGGGGGGGTACAATGAGCAGTTCTTC.

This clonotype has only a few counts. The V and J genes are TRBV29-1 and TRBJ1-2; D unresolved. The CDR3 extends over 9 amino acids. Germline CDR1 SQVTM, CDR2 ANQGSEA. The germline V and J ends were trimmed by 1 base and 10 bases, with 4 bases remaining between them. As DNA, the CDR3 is TGCAGCGTTGAAGGAAACTACACCTTC. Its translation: CSVEGNYTF. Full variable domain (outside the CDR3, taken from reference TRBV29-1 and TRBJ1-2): SAVISQKPSRDICQRGTSLTIQCQVDSQVTMMFWYRQQPGQSLTLIATANQGSEATYESGFVIDKFPISRPNLTFSTLTVSNMSPEDSSIYLCSVEGNYTFGSGTRLTVV.

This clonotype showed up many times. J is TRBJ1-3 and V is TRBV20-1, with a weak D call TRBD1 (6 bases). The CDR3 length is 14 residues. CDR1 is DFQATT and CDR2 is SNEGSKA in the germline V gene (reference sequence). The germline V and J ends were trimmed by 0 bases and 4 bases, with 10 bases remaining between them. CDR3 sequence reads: CSARETQGGNTIYF. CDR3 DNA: TGCAGTGCTAGAGAAACACAGGGAGGAAACACCATATATTTT.

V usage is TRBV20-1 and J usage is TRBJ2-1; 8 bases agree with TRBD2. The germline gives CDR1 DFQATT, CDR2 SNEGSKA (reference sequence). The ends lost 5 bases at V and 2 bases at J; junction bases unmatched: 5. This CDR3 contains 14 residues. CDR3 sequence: CSAQAGAAYNEQFF. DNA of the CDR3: TGCAGTGCTCAAGCGGGGGCGGCCTACAATGAGCAGTTCTTC.

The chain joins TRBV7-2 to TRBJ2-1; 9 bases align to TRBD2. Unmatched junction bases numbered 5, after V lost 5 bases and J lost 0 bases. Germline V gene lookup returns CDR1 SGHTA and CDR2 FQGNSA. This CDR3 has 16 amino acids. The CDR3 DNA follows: TGTGCCAGCAGCCTAAGGCGGGGGGGCTCCTACAATGAGCAGTTCTTC. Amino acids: CASSLRRGGSYNEQFF.

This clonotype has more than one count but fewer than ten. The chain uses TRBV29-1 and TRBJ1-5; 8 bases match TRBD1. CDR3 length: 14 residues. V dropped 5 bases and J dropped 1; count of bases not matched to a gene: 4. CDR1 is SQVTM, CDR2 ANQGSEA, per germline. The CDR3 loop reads CSVLTGASNQPQHF. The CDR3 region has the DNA TGCAGCGTTCTGACAGGGGCCAGCAATCAGCCCCAGCATTTT.

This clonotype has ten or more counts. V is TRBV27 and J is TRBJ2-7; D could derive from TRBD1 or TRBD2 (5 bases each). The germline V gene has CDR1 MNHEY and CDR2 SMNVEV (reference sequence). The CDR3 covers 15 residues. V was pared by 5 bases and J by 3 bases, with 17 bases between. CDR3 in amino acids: CASSPLPRGGYEQYF. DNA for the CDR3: TGTGCCAGCAGTCCCCTCCCGAGGGGCGGCTACGAGCAGTACTTC.

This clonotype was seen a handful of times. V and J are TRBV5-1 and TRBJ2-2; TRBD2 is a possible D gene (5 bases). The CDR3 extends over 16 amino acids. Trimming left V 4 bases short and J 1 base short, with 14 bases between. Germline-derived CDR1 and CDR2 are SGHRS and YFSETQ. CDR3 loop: CASSPRTPENTGELFF. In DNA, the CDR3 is TGCGCCAGCAGCCCGAGGACTCCAGAGAACACCGGGGAGCTGTTTTTT.

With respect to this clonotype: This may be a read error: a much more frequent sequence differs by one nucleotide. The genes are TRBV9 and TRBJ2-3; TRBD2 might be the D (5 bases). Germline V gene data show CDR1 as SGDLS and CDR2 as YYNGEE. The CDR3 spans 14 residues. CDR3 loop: CVSSVGLDSFTQYF. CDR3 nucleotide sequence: TGTGTCAGCAGCGTAGGACTGGATAGTTTTACGCAGTATTTT.

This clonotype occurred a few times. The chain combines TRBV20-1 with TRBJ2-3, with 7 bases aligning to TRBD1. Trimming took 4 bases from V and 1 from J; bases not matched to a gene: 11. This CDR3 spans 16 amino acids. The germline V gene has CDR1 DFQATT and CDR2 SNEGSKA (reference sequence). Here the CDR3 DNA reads TGCAGTGCTAAAACTACACAGGGGTTTGGCACAGATACGCAGTATTTT. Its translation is CSAKTTQGFGTDTQYF.

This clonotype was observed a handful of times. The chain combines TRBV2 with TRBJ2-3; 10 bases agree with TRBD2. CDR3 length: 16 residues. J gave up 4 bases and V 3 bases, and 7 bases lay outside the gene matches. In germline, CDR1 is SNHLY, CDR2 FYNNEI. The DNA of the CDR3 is TGTGCCAGCAGTGACCGGACTAGCGGTAACTCAGATACGCAGTATTTT. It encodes CASSDRTSGNSDTQYF.

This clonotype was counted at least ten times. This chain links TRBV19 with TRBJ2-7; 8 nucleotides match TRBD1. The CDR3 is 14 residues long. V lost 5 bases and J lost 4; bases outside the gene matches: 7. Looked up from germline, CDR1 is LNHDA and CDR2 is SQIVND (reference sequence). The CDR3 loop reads CASSGEDRAYEQYF. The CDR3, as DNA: TGTGCCAGTAGTGGGGAGGACAGGGCTTACGAGCAGTACTTC.

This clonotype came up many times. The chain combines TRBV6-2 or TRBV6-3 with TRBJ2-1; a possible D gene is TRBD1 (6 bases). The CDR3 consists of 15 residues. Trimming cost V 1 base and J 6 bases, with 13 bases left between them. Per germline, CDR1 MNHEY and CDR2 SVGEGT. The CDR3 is CASSYFGGAGNEQFF. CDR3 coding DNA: TGTGCCAGCAGTTACTTTGGGGGCGCCGGCAATGAGCAGTTCTTC.

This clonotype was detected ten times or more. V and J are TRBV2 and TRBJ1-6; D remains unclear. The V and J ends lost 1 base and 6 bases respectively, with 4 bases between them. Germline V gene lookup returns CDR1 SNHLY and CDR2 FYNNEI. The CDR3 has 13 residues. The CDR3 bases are TGTGCCAGCAGTGAAGAGGGTAATTCACCCCTCCACTTT. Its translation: CASSEEGNSPLHF.

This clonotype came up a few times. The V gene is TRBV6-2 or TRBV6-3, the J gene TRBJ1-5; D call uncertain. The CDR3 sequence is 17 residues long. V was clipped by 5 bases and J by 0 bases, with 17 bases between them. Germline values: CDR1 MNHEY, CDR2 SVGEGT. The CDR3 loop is CASSPGEQPYSNQPQHF. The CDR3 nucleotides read TGTGCCAGCAGTCCAGGAGAACAGCCTTATAGCAATCAGCCCCAGCATTTT.

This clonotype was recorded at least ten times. The CDR3: CAIKTDRKNTEAFF. Written as DNA, the CDR3 is TGTGCCATCAAGACGGACAGGAAGAACACTGAAGCTTTCTTT. The chain recombines TRBV10-3 with TRBJ1-1, with TRBD1 matching over 7 bases. The CDR3 spans 14 residues. Trimming at V came to 7 bases and at J to 1 base, leaving 6 bases not matched to a gene. CDR1 is ENHRY and CDR2 is SYGVKD in the germline V gene.

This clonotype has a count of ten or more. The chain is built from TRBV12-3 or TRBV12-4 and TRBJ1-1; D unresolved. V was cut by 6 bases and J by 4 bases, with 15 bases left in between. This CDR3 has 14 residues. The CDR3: CASSFRGFGTEAFF. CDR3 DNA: TGTGCCAGCAGCTTCAGAGGGTTCGGCACTGAAGCTTTCTTT.

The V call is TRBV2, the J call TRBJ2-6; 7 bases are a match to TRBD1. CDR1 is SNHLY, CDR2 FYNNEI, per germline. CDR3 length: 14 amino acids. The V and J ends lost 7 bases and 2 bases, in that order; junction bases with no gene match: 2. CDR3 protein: CASTTGAGANVLTF. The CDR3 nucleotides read TGTGCCAGCACAACAGGGGCTGGGGCCAACGTCCTGACTTTC.

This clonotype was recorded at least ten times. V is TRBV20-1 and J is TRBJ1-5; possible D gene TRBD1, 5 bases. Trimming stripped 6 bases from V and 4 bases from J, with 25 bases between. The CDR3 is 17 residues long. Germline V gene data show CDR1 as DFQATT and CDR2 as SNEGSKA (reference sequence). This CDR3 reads CSASAVSSGGANQPQHF. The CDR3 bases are TGCAGTGCCTCGGCAGTTTCTTCCGGCGGGGCAAATCAGCCCCAGCATTTT.